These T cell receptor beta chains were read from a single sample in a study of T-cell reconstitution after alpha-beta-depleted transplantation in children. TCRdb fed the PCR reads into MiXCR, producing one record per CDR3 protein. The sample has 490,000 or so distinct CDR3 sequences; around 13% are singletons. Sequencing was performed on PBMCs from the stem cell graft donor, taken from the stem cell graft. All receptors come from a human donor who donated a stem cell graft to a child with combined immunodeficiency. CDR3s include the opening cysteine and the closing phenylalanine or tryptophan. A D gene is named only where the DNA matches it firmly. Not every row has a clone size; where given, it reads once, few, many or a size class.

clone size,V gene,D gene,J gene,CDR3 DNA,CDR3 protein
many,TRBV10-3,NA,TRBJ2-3,TGTGCCACCCAAACGGAACGGGGCACAGATACGCAGTATTTT,CATQTERGTDTQYF
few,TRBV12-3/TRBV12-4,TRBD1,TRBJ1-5,TGTGCCAGCAGTCTCAGGGGGCCGGAGCAGCCCCAGCATTTT,CASSLRGPEQPQHF
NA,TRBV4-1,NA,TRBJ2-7,TGCGCCAGCAGCCCCTTTGCGGGCTCCTACGAGCAGTACTTC,CASSPFAGSYEQYF
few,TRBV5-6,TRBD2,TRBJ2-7,TGTGCCAGCAGCCTCGGCGGGAGGGCCTCCTACGAGCAGTACTTC,CASSLGGRASYEQYF
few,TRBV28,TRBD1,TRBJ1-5,TGTGCCAGCAGACTGACAGGGGAGAATCAGCCCCAGCATTTT,CASRLTGENQPQHF
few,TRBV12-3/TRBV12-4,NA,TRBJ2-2,TGTGCCACATTACGGCGATTGGGGGACACCGGGGAGCTGTTTTTT,CATLRRLGDTGELFF
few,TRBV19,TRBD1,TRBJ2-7,TGTGCCAGTAATACACCGGGACAGGGAATTGGCGAGCAGTACTTC,CASNTPGQGIGEQYF
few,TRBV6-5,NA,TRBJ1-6,TGTGCCAGCAGTTACCTCCAGGGCGGTAATTCACCCCTCCACTTT,CASSYLQGGNSPLHF
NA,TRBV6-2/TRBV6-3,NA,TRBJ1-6,TGTGCCAGCAGTGACTCGCTCAGGGATAATTCACCCCTCCACTTT,CASSDSLRDNSPLHF
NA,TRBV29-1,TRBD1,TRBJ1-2,TGCAGCGTGTCCGGGACAGGGGACTATGGCTACACCTTC,CSVSGTGDYGYTF
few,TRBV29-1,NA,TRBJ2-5,TGCAGCGTTGATCTGGAGACCCAGTACTTC,CSVDLETQYF
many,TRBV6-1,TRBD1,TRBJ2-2,TGTGCCAGCAGCAACGACAGGGGGAATACCGGGGAGCTGTTTTTT,CASSNDRGNTGELFF
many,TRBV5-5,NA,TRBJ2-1,TGTGCCAGCAGCTTGGCAGCCGGCGGCGGGAATGAGCAGTTCTTC,CASSLAAGGGNEQFF
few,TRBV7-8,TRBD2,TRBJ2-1,TGTGCCAGCAGCTTAGGGGCGGGACTAGCGACCCTCTCCTACAATGAGCAGTTCTTC,CASSLGAGLATLSYNEQFF
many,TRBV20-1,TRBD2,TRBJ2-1,TGCAGTGTAAAGGGCACTGTAACTAGCGGGACTCACTACAATGAGCAGTTCTTC,CSVKGTVTSGTHYNEQFF
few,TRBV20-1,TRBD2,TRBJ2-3,TGCAGTGCTAGGAGCGGGGGGCCGGGAGATACGCAGTATTTT,CSARSGGPGDTQYF
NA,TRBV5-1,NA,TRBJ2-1,TGCGCCAGCAGCGAAGCCTATGAGCAGTTCTTC,CASSEAYEQFF
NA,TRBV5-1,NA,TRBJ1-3,TGCGCCAACCAACCGGCCCAGGGCTCTGGAAACACCATATATTTT,CANQPAQGSGNTIYF
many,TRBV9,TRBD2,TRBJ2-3,TGTGCCAGCAGCCCGGGACTAGCGTTACGGACAGATACGCAGTATTTT,CASSPGLALRTDTQYF
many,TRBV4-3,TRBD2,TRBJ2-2,TGCGCCAGCAGCCAAGTTCTAGCGGGAGGGAACACCGGGGAGCTGTTTTTT,CASSQVLAGGNTGELFF
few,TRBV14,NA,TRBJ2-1,TGTGCCAGCAGTCCTGAGAGCGATGAGCAGTTCTTC,CASSPESDEQFF
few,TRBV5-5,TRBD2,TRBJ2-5,TGTGCCAGCACCTCCAGTGGGACTAGCGCGATCCAAGAGACCCAGTACTTC,CASTSSGTSAIQETQYF
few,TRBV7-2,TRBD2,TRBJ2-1,TGTGCCAGCAGCTTAGTGGACGAGCGGGGGTATGAGCAGTTCTTC,CASSLVDERGYEQFF
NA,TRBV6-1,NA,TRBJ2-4,TGTGCCAGCAGTACCCGGGAAGGAAACATTCAGTACTTC,CASSTREGNIQYF
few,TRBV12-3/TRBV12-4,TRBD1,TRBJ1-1,TGTGCCAGCAGCATACAGGGGTTCAACACTGAAGCTTTCTTT,CASSIQGFNTEAFF
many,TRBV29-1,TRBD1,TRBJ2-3,TGCAGCGTTGAAAGGACAGGGGAGGGCACAGATACGCAGTATTTT,CSVERTGEGTDTQYF
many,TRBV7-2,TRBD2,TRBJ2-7,TGTGCCAGCAGCTTACTCCGGACTAGCGGGGATGACTACGAGCAGTACTTC,CASSLLRTSGDDYEQYF
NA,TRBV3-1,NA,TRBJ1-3,TGTGCCAGCAGCCAAGATTGGGGCTACTCTGGAAACACCATATATTTT,CASSQDWGYSGNTIYF
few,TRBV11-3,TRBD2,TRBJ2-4,TGTGCCAGCAGCTTAATGGCTAGCGGAAACATTCAGTACTTC,CASSLMASGNIQYF
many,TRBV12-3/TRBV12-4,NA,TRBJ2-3,TGTGCCAGCAGTTGGAGCACAGATACGCAGTATTTT,CASSWSTDTQYF
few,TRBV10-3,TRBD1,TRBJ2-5,TGTGCCATGGGAACTGGGACAGGGGGAAAAGAGACCCAGTACTTC,CAMGTGTGGKETQYF
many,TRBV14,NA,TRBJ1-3,TGTGCCAGCAGCCACAGTGCATACACCATATATTTT,CASSHSAYTIYF
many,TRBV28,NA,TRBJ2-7,TGTGCCAGCAGTCCCGCCTACGAGCAGTACTTC,CASSPAYEQYF
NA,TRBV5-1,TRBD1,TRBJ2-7,TGCGCCAGCTCCATCCTAAACGGGACAGGGGACCCCTACGAGCAGTACTTC,CASSILNGTGDPYEQYF
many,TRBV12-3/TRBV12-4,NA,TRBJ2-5,TGTGCCAGCAGTGCCTTAGCTCGGGTACAAGAGACCCAGTACTTC,CASSALARVQETQYF
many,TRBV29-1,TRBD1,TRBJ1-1,TGCAGCGTTGAAGGGACGGACAGGGTGCAAACTGAAGCTTTCTTT,CSVEGTDRVQTEAFF
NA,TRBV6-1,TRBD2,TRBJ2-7,TGTGCCAGCAGTCCCTTAGCGGGAGGGCCCTCCTACGAGCAGTACTTC,CASSPLAGGPSYEQYF
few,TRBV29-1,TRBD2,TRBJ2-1,TGCAGCGTTGAAGGACTAGCCGGCAATGAGCAGTTCTTC,CSVEGLAGNEQFF
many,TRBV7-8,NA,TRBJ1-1,TGTGCCAGCAGCCCGGGACAATTGAACACTGAAGCTTTCTTT,CASSPGQLNTEAFF
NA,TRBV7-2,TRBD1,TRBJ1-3,TGTGCCAGCAGACCCGACAGGGCTGGAAACACCATATATTTT,CASRPDRAGNTIYF
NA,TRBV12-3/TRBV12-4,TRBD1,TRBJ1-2,TGTGCCAGCAGCCGGGACAGGAACTATGGCTACACCTTC,CASSRDRNYGYTF
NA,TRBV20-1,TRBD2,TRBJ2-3,TGCAGTGCTAGAGATGACCTAGCGGGAGACGAAGATACGCAGTATTTT,CSARDDLAGDEDTQYF
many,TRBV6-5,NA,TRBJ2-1,TGTGCCAGCAGTTACTCGCGACGGTCCTACAATGAGCAGTTCTTC,CASSYSRRSYNEQFF
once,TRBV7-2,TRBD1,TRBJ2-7,TGTGCCAGCAGCCCCCAGACAGGGTACGAGCAGTACTTC,CASSPQTGYEQYF
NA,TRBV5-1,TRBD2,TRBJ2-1,TGCGCCAGCAGCTTGGGATTTGGATTAGCGGGGGGGCGTGTCAATGAGCAGTTCTTC,CASSLGFGLAGGRVNEQFF
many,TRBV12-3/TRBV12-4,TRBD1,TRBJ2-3,TGTGCCAGCAGACAACAGGGGGCGCGGACAGATACGCAGTATTTT,CASRQQGARTDTQYF
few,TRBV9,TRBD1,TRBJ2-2,TGTGCCAGCAGCGAACCGGGACAGGGGGCCACCGGGGAGCTGTTTTTT,CASSEPGQGATGELFF
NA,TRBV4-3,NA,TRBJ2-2,TGCGCCAGCAGCCTCACCGCGTCTCGGGACGGCTCCGGGGAGCTGTTTTTT,CASSLTASRDGSGELFF